A single sample is the source of the 32 T cell receptor beta chains below, sequenced in a study of blood T cell repertoires in COVID-19. The method was immunoSEQ multiplex PCR; TCRdb's version includes in-frame clones alone and lacks a portion of them. This sample has roughly 200,000 clones, with about nine tenths found just once. Sequencing was carried out using peripheral blood. The receptors shown here come from a man aged 40-55 years with acute or convalescent COVID-19.

The chain links TRBV19 to TRBJ2-1, with 8 positions matching TRBD1. The junction had 9 bases not matched to a gene; V was cut back by 1 base and J by 4 bases. CDR1 is LNHDA and CDR2 is SQIVND in the germline V gene (reference sequence). The CDR3 runs 17 residues. DNA of the CDR3: TGTGCCAGTAGTATAGCCACCCGCGGGACAGGTTACAATGAGCAGTTCTTC. Amino acid sequence: CASSIATRGTGYNEQFF.

This rearrangement joins TRBV19 to TRBJ2-5, with TRBD2 matching 8 bases. This CDR3 has 13 amino acids. Germline V gene data show CDR1 as LNHDA and CDR2 as SQIVND (reference sequence). J gave up 7 bases and V 6 bases, and 7 bases lay outside the gene matches. The CDR3, as DNA: TGTGCCAGTAGCCCCGGGACTAGTGTGACCCAGTACTTC. Encoded protein: CASSPGTSVTQYF.

The genes are TRBV19 and TRBJ2-7, with 10 positions matching TRBD1. Germline CDR1 LNHDA, CDR2 SQIVND (reference sequence). This CDR3 region has 14 residues. With 5 bases clipped from V and 6 bases from J, the junction kept 7 bases outside the gene matches. CDR3 amino acids: CASSQRQGAGEQYF. The DNA for the CDR3 is TGTGCCAGTAGTCAGCGACAGGGGGCAGGCGAGCAGTACTTC.

The rearrangement links TRBV16 to TRBJ1-2; TRBD1 matches 7 bases. Germline trimming cut 5 bases from V and 8 bases from J; bases unmatched to any gene: 8. This CDR3 has 13 amino acids. Per the germline V gene, CDR1 is KGHSY and CDR2 is FQNENV. In DNA, the CDR3 is TGTGCCAGCAGCTGGGACAGCAGATGGGGCTACACCTTC. This gives the protein CASSWDSRWGYTF.

The CDR3 DNA reads TGTGCCAGCAGCTCCCAGAAAGATACGCAGTATTTT. Its translation is CASSSQKDTQYF. The chain carries TRBV5-6 and TRBJ2-3; D is unresolved. The CDR3 spans 12 residues. Trimming stripped 3 bases from V and 5 bases from J, with 7 bases between. The germline V gene encodes CDR1 SGHDT and CDR2 YYEEEE.

The chain has TRBV2 and TRBJ1-1, with 7 bases that match TRBD1. Unmatched junction bases numbered 17, after V lost 6 bases and J lost 1 base. CDR3 length equals 18 residues. Germline values: CDR1 SNHLY, CDR2 FYNNEI. In DNA, the CDR3 is TGTGCCAGCAGCCTAGATGAAGACAGGGCCACACGGAACACTGAAGCTTTCTTT. This sequence encodes CASSLDEDRATRNTEAFF.

V and J are TRBV6-5 and TRBJ1-6; 9 positions agree with TRBD1. Trimming removed 4 bases from V and 5 bases from J; junction bases left unmatched: 3. The CDR3 consists of 15 residues. CDR1 MNHEY and CDR2 SVGAGI come from the germline V gene. The CDR3 nucleotides read TGTGCCAGCAGTTTACAGGGGGCGGATAATTCACCCCTCCACTTT. Residues: CASSLQGADNSPLHF.

The chain recombines TRBV5-1 with TRBJ1-4, with D possibly matching TRBD1 (5 bases). The CDR3 consists of 18 residues. From germline, CDR1 is SGHRS and CDR2 YFSETQ. V was shortened by 4 bases and J by 0 bases, with 19 bases between the two germline ends. The CDR3 loop is CASSRLGSGVATNEKLFF. DNA for the CDR3: TGCGCCAGCAGCCGATTGGGATCGGGGGTTGCAACTAATGAAAAACTGTTTTTT.

This rearrangement joins TRBV6-5 to TRBJ2-3; TRBD1 agrees at 9 bases. The germline gives CDR1 MNHEY, CDR2 SVGAGI. The CDR3 has 15 residues. The V segment lost 0 bases and the J segment 6 bases; nucleotides outside the gene matches: 4. In DNA form, the CDR3 reads TGTGCCAGCAGTTACTCAGGGACAGGGTCCGATACGCAGTATTTT. This sequence encodes CASSYSGTGSDTQYF.

The CDR3 sequence is CASSPLGGETGELFF. CDR3 nucleotide sequence: TGCGCCAGCAGCCCCCTCGGTGGAGAGACCGGGGAGCTGTTTTTT. The chain links TRBV5-1 to TRBJ2-2; D gene ambiguous. Germline V CDR1 and CDR2: SGHRS, YFSETQ. The CDR3 runs 15 residues. The V end lost 4 bases, the J end lost 5 bases, and 15 bases lay between the germline ends.

The chain links TRBV27 to TRBJ1-3; D not certain. The germline V gene encodes CDR1 MNHEY and CDR2 SMNVEV (reference sequence). The CDR3 sequence is 15 residues long. Between the trimmed V and J ends, which lost 6 bases and 0 bases, there was a span of 12 bases. For the CDR3, the DNA is TGTGCCAGCAGATTAAACTCAGGCTCTGGAAACACCATATATTTT. This codes for CASRLNSGSGNTIYF.

The chain uses TRBV15 and TRBJ2-7; 10 nucleotides align to TRBD2. Germline V gene sequence: CDR1 LNHNV, CDR2 YYDKDF (reference sequence). Trimming at V came to 5 bases and at J to 2 bases, leaving 9 bases not matched to a gene. The CDR3 extends over 16 amino acids. CDR3 DNA: TGTGCCACCAGCGGTCGATATAGCGGGGGGACCTACGAGCAGTACTTC. Translated, it gives CATSGRYSGGTYEQYF.

This chain connects TRBV27 to TRBJ1-4; D unclear. The CDR3 extends over 15 amino acids. From germline, CDR1 is MNHEY and CDR2 SMNVEV (reference sequence). The V and J ends lost 6 bases and 0 bases respectively, with 11 bases between them. The CDR3 reads CASSFQISTNEKLFF. In nucleotides, the CDR3 is TGTGCCAGCAGCTTCCAGATCTCAACTAATGAAAAACTGTTTTTT.

The CDR3 DNA is TGTGCCAGCAACAGGGGCACCGGGGAGCTGTTTTTT. Translating it yields CASNRGTGELFF. V gene TRBV6-5 combines with J gene TRBJ2-2, with 7 bases identical to TRBD1. V shed 7 bases, J shed 4 bases, and the junction held 0 bases outside the gene matches. This CDR3 region has 12 residues. Germline CDR1 is MNHEY and CDR2 is SVGAGI.

Of note for this clone: One end of the junction varies from germline; a read error may be responsible. V gene TRBV27 combines with J gene TRBJ1-2; 7 nucleotides agree with TRBD1. This CDR3 spans 15 amino acids. The V gene's germline CDR1 is MNHEY and CDR2 SMNVEV (reference sequence). CDR3 nucleotide sequence: TGTGCCAGCAGTTTGGCCCCGACAGGGAACTTTGGCTACACCTTC. Translated, it gives CASSLAPTGNFGYTF.

The V call is TRBV5-1, the J call TRBJ2-7, with 9 bases that match TRBD1. Germline-derived CDR1 and CDR2 are SGHRS and YFSETQ. V lost 0 bases to trimming and J lost 4 bases; unmatched junction nucleotides: 5. The CDR3 has 15 residues. CDR3 region: CASSLAPDRGYEQYF. As DNA, the CDR3 is TGCGCCAGCAGCTTGGCCCCGGACAGGGGTTACGAGCAGTACTTC.

The chain recombines TRBV19 with TRBJ2-6, with TRBD2 as a possible D gene (6 bases). Trimming took off 6 bases at V and 1 base at J, with 13 bases between the two ends. This CDR3 contains 16 residues. The germline V gene has CDR1 LNHDA and CDR2 SQIVND (reference sequence). The CDR3 is CASRGGWGSGANVLTF. CDR3 nucleotides: TGTGCCAGTAGAGGAGGGTGGGGTTCTGGGGCCAACGTCCTGACTTTC.

J is TRBJ1-5 and V is TRBV7-8; D is unresolved. Deletions cut 2 bases from V and 4 bases from J, with 18 bases between. This CDR3 spans 17 amino acids. Looked up from germline, CDR1 is SGHVS and CDR2 is FQNEAQ. As DNA, the CDR3 is TGTGCCAGCAGCTTACAGGCCGTTTCAATAGTAAATCAGCCCCAGCATTTT. This translates into CASSLQAVSIVNQPQHF.

The gene calls are TRBV27 and TRBJ1-1; tentative D call: TRBD1 (5 bases). V lost 3 bases and J lost 1, with 6 bases in between. CDR1 is MNHEY and CDR2 is SMNVEV in the germline V gene (reference sequence). CDR3 length: 13 residues. The CDR3 DNA follows: TGTGCCAGCAGTTTCGACAGGAACACTGAAGCTTTCTTT. It yields the protein CASSFDRNTEAFF.

The J gene is TRBJ1-5, the V gene TRBV24-1; TRBD1 aligns across 11 bases. The CDR3 loop spans 16 amino acids. Per germline, CDR1 KGHDR and CDR2 SFDVKD. V lost 4 bases, J lost 6 bases, and 7 bases stayed unmatched. The CDR3 DNA reads TGTGCCACCAGTGAGGCCGGGACAGGGGGGGGTCAGCCCCAGCATTTT. Translating gives CATSEAGTGGGQPQHF.

This chain joins TRBV27 and TRBJ1-2, with 8 bases fitting TRBD1. The germline gives CDR1 MNHEY, CDR2 SMNVEV (reference sequence). The length of the CDR3 is 15 residues. The J segment lost 1 base and the V segment lost 5 bases, leaving 6 bases of the junction unmatched. CDR3 nucleotide sequence: TGTGCCAGCAGTCCCGGGACAGGAATTAACTATGGCTACACCTTC. It codes for CASSPGTGINYGYTF.

The chain uses TRBV2 and TRBJ2-6, with unresolved D. Per germline, CDR1 SNHLY and CDR2 FYNNEI. CDR3 length: 15 residues. Trimming pared 5 bases from V and 0 bases from J, leaving 8 bases between. The CDR3 DNA reads as TGTGCCAGCAGTCAATTCGGCTCTGGGGCCAACGTCCTGACTTTC. It codes for CASSQFGSGANVLTF.

V is TRBV9 and J is TRBJ1-6; possible D gene TRBD1, 6 bases. The V end was cut by 3 bases, the J end by 6 bases, with 13 bases between. Germline CDR1 reads SGDLS; CDR2 reads YYNGEE. CDR3 length: 15 amino acids. CDR3 nucleotide sequence: TGTGCCAGCAGCGCAACCGGGACAAGTAATTCACCCCTCCACTTT. Translated: CASSATGTSNSPLHF.

The gene calls are TRBV5-1 and TRBJ2-2; D not certain. V was trimmed by 0 bases and J by 5 bases, leaving 8 bases between them. Germline CDR1 and CDR2: SGHRS and YFSETQ. The CDR3 totals 14 residues. CDR3 residues: CASSLETNTGELFF. The CDR3 bases are TGCGCCAGCAGCTTGGAGACAAATACCGGGGAGCTGTTTTTT.

The chain couples TRBV5-1 to TRBJ1-1, with TRBD1 as a possible D gene (6 bases). CDR1 is SGHRS and CDR2 is YFSETQ in the germline V gene. Deletions cut 0 bases from V and 6 bases from J, with 6 bases between. This CDR3 spans 12 amino acids. The CDR3 DNA reads as TGCGCCAGCAGCTTGGAGGGGGCTGAAGCTTTCTTT. Protein: CASSLEGAEAFF.

The chain carries TRBV18 and TRBJ1-6; no reliable D call. This CDR3 has 15 residues. Germline values: CDR1 KGHSH, CDR2 LQKENI. Trimming shortened V by 2 bases and J by 5 bases, and 10 bases separated the two germline ends. This CDR3 reads CASSPGRDNNSPLHF. The DNA for the CDR3 is TGTGCCAGCTCACCAGGGAGGGATAATAATTCACCCCTCCACTTT. Combining the CDR3 with reference TRBV18 and TRBJ1-6 gives the whole variable domain NAGVMQNPRHLVRRRGQEARLRCSPMKGHSHVYWYRQLPEEGLKFMVYLQKENIIDESGMPKERFSAEFPKEGPSILRIQQVVRGDSAAYFCASSPGRDNNSPLHFGNGTRLTVT.

The genes are TRBV29-1 and TRBJ2-7, with 8 bases lining up with TRBD1. Trimming at V came to 7 bases and at J to 6 bases, leaving 8 bases not matched to a gene. The CDR3 totals 12 residues. Germline V gene sequence: CDR1 SQVTM, CDR2 ANQGSEA. CDR3 nucleotide sequence: TGCAGCGGCCTACGACAGGGGCGCGAGCAGTACTTC. Amino acid sequence: CSGLRQGREQYF.

This clone was recorded once. The chain uses TRBV12-3 or TRBV12-4 and TRBJ2-7; D gene ambiguous. Trimming shortened V by 4 bases and J by 3 bases, and 4 bases separated the two germline ends. The CDR3 is 11 residues long. The CDR3 DNA sequence: TGTGCCAGCAGTTCCTTCTACGAGCAGTACTTC. Its translation: CASSSFYEQYF.

This clone has more than one count but fewer than ten. The chain employs TRBV6-2 or TRBV6-3 and TRBJ1-5; TRBD1 agrees at 7 bases. V shed 5 bases and J 4 bases; nucleotides not matched to a gene: 11. The CDR3 contains 16 residues. The germline V gene has CDR1 MNHEY and CDR2 SVGEGT. This CDR3 reads CASSAHLGGQNQPQHF. In DNA, the CDR3 is TGTGCCAGCAGTGCGCATCTGGGGGGACAGAATCAGCCCCAGCATTTT.

The count of this clone is one. This chain links TRBV4-2 with TRBJ1-1, with a tentative D call TRBD1 (6 bases). The CDR3 has 15 residues. Trimming took off 0 bases at V and 2 bases at J, with 10 bases between the two ends. CDR1 and CDR2 (germline): LGHNA, YNFKEQ. The CDR3 here is CASSQDAGVNTEAFF. DNA of the CDR3: TGTGCCAGCAGCCAAGACGCAGGGGTCAACACTGAAGCTTTCTTT.

The chain has TRBV7-2 and TRBJ1-1; the D is unclear. The CDR3 is made up of 17 amino acids. Germline V gene lookup returns CDR1 SGHTA and CDR2 FQGNSA. Between the trimmed V and J ends, which lost 0 bases and 3 bases, there was a span of 17 bases. In DNA, the CDR3 is TGTGCCAGCAGCTTAGCGGGTGGCAATTCAGGATACACTGAAGCTTTCTTT. Its translation is CASSLAGGNSGYTEAFF.

This rearrangement joins TRBV18 to TRBJ1-1; D possibly corresponds to TRBD1 (6 bases). The CDR3 consists of 17 residues. Trimming pared 1 base from V and 7 bases from J, leaving 22 bases between. CDR1 and CDR2 (germline): KGHSH, LQKENI. CDR3 sequence reads: CASSPLKPGTTRVEAFF. CDR3 DNA sequence: TGTGCCAGCTCACCACTTAAACCCGGGACAACAAGAGTTGAAGCTTTCTTT.